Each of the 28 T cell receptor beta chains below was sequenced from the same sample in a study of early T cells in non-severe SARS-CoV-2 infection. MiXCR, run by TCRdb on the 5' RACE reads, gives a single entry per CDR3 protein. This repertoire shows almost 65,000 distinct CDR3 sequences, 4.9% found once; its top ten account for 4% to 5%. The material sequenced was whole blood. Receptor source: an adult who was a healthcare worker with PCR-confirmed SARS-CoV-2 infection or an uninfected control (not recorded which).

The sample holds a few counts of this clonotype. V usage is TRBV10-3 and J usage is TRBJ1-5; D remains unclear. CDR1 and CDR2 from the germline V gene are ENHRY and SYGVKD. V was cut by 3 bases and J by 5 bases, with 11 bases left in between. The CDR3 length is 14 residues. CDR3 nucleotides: TGTGCCATCAGTGACGTCTGGGCGGATCAGCCCCAGCATTTT. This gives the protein CAISDVWADQPQHF.

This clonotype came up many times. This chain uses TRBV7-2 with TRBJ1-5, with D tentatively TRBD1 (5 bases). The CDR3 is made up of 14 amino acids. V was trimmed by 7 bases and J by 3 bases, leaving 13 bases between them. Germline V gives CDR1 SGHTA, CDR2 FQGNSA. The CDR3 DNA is TGTGCCAGCAACCAGGGTAGTTTCAATCAGCCCCAGCATTTT. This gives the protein CASNQGSFNQPQHF.

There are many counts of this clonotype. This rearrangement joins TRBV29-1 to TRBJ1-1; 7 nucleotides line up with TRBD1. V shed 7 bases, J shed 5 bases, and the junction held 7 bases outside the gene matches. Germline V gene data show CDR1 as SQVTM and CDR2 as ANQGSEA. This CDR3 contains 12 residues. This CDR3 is CSALQGWTEAFF. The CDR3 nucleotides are TGCAGCGCCTTACAGGGGTGGACTGAAGCTTTCTTT.

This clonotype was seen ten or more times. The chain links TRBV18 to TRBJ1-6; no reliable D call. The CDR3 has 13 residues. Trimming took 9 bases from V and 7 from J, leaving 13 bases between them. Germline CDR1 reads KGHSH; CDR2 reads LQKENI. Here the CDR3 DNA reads TGTGCCAGTGCGGCGGTGAAAAATTCACCCCTCCACTTT. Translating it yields CASAAVKNSPLHF.

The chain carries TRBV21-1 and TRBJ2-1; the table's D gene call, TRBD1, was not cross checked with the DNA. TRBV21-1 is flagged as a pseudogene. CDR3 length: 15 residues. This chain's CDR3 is CASSFTRTGNNEQFF. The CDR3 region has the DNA TGTGCCAGCAGCTTCACACGGACAGGGAACAATGAGCAGTTCTTC.

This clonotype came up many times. CDR3 sequence (DNA): TGTGCCAGCACCGTACTAGCGGGGGGCAACAATGAGCAGTTCTTC. The encoded protein is CASTVLAGGNNEQFF. The chain employs TRBV7-8 and TRBJ2-1; 12 nucleotides match TRBD2. Germline CDR1 and CDR2: SGHVS and FQNEAQ. The CDR3 loop spans 15 amino acids. The ends lost 7 bases at V and 5 bases at J; junction bases unmatched: 6. Drawing the rest from reference TRBV7-8 and TRBJ2-1, the complete variable domain is GAGVSQSPRYKVAKRGQDVALRCDPISGHVSLFWYQQALGQGPEFLTYFQNEAQLDKSGLPSDRFFAERPEGSVSTLKIQRTQQEDSAVYLCASTVLAGGNNEQFFGPGTRLTVL.

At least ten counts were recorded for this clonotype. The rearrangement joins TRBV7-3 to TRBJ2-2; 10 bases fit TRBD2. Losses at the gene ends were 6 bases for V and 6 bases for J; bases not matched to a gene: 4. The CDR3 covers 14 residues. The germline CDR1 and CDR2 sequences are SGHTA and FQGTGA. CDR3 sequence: CASSSSGRAGELFF. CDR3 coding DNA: TGTGCCAGCAGTTCCAGCGGGAGGGCCGGGGAGCTGTTTTTT. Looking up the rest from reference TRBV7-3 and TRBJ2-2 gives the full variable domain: GAGVSQTPSNKVTEKGKYVELRCDPISGHTALYWYRQSLGQGPEFLIYFQGTGAADDSGLPNDRFFAVRPEGSVSTLKIQRTERGDSAVYLCASSSSGRAGELFFGEGSRLTVL.

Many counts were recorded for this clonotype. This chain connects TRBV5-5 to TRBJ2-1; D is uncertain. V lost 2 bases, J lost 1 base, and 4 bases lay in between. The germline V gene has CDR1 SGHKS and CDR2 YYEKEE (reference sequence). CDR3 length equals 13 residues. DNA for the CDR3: TGTGCCAGCAGCTTAGAATCCTACAATGAGCAGTTCTTC. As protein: CASSLESYNEQFF.

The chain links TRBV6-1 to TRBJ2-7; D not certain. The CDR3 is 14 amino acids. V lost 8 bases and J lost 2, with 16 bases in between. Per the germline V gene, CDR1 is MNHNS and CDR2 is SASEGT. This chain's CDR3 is CASLIFGVAYEQYF. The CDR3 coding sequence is TGTGCCAGCCTAATTTTTGGAGTAGCCTACGAGCAGTACTTC.

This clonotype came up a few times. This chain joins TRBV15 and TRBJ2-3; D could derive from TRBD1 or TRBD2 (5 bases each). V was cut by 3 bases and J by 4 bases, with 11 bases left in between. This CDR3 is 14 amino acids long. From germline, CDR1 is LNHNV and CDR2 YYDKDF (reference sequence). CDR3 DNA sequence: TGTGCCACCAGCAGCCCGCCGGGGCCAGATACGCAGTATTTT. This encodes CATSSPPGPDTQYF. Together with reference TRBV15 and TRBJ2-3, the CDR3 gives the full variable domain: DAMVIQNPRYQVTQFGKPVTLSCSQTLNHNVMYWYQQKSSQAPKLLFHYYDKDFNNEADTPDNFQSRRPNTSFCFLDIRSPGLGDTAMYLCATSSPPGPDTQYFGPGTRLTVL.

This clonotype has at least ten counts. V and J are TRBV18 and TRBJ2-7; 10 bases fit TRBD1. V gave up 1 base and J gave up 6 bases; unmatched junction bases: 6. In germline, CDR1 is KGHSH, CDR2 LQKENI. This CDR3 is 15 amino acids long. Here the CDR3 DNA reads TGTGCCAGCTCACCACTTCAGGACAGGGGGGTCGAGCAGTACTTC. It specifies CASSPLQDRGVEQYF.

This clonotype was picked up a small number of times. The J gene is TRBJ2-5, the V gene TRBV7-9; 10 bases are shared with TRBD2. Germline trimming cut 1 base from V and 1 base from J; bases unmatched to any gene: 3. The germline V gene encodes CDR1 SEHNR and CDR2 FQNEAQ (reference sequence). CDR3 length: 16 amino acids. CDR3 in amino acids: CASSLDRTSGQETQYF. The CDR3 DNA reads TGTGCCAGCAGCTTAGACCGGACTAGCGGCCAAGAGACCCAGTACTTC.

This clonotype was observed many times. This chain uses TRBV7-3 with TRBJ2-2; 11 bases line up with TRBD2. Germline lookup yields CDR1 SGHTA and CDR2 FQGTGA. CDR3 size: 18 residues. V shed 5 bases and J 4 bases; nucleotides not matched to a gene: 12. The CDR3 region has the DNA TGTGCCAGCAGCCCCACTCGACTAGCGGGATCGGTCACCGGGGAGCTGTTTTTT. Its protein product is CASSPTRLAGSVTGELFF.

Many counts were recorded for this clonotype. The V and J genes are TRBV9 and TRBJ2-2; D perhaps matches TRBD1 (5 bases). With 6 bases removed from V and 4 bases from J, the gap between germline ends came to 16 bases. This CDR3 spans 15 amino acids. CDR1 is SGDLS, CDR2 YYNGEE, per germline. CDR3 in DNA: TGTGCCAGCAACATGGGGCCAGGGTTCACCGGGGAGCTGTTTTTT. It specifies CASNMGPGFTGELFF.

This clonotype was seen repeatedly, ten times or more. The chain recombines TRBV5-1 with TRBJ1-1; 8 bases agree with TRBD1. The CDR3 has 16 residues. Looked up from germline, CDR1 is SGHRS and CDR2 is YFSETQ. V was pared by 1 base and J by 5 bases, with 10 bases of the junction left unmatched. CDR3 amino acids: CASSLRGDRGRTEAFF. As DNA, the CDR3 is TGCGCCAGCAGCTTGAGGGGCGACAGGGGTAGAACTGAAGCTTTCTTT. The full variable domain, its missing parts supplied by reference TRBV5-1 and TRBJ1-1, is KAGVTQTPRYLIKTRGQQVTLSCSPISGHRSVSWYQQTPGQGLQFLFEYFSETQRNKGNFPGRFSGRQFSNSRSEMNVSTLELGDSALYLCASSLRGDRGRTEAFFGQGTRLTVV.

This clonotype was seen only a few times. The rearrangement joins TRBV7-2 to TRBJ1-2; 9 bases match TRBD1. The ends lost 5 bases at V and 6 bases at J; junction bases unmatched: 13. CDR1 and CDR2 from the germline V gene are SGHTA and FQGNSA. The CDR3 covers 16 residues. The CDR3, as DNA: TGTGCCAGCAGCCCCGGGACAGGGATGAACGGACATGGCTACACCTTC. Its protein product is CASSPGTGMNGHGYTF.

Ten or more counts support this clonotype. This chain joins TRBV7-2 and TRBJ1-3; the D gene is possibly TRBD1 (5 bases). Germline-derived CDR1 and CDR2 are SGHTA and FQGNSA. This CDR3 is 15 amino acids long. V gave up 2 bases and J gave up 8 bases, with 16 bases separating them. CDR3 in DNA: TGTGCCAGCAGCTTACGCGCGACAGCCCTGGACACCATATATTTT. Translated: CASSLRATALDTIYF.

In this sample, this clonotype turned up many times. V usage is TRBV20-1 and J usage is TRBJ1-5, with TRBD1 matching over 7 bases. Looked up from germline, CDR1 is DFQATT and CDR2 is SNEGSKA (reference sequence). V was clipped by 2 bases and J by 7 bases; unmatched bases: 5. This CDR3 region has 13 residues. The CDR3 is CSARRQGEQPQHF. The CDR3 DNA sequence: TGCAGTGCTAGAAGACAGGGCGAGCAGCCCCAGCATTTT.

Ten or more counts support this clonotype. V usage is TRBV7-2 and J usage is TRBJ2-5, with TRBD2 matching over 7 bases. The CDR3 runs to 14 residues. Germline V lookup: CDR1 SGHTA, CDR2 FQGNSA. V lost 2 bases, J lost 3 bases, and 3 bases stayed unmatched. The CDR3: CASSLFRGEETQYF. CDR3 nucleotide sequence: TGTGCCAGCAGCTTATTTCGGGGGGAAGAGACCCAGTACTTC.

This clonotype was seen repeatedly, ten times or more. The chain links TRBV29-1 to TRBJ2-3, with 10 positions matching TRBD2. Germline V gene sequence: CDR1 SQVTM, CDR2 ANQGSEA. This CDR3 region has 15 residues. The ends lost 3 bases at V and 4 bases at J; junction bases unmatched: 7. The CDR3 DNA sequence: TGCAGCGTTGATAATCCTAGCGGGAGATCAGATACGCAGTATTTT. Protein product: CSVDNPSGRSDTQYF.

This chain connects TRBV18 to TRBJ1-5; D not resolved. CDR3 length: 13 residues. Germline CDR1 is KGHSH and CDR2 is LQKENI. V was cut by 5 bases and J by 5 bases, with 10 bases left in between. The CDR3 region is CASSSRPYQPQHF. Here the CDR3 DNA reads TGTGCCAGCTCATCCCGACCGTATCAGCCCCAGCATTTT.

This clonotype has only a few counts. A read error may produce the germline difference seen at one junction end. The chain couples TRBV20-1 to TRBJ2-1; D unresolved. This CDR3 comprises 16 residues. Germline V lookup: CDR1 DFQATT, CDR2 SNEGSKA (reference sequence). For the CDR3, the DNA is TGCAGCGCTAGAGTATCGGGCGGAAGAGTCGTCAATGAGCAGTTCTTC. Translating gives CSARVSGGRVVNEQFF.

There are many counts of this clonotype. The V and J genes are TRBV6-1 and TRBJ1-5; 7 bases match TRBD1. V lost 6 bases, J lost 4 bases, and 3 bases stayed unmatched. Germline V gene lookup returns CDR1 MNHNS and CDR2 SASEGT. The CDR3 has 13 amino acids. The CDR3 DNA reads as TGTGCCAGCAGAGGACAGGAGAATCAGCCCCAGCATTTT. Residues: CASRGQENQPQHF.

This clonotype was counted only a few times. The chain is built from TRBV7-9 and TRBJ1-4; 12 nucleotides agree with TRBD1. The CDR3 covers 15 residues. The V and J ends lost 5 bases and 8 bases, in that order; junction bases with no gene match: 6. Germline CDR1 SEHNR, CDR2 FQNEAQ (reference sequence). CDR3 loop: CASSGTGGAQEKLFF. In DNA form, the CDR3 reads TGTGCCAGCAGCGGGACAGGGGGCGCTCAGGAAAAACTGTTTTTT.

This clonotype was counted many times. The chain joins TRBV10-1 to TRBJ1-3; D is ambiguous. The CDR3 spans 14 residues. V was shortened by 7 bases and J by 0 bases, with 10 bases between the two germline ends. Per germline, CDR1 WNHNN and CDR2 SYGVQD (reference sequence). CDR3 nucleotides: TGCGCCAGCACCATGCACGTCTCTGGAAACACCATATATTTT. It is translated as CASTMHVSGNTIYF.

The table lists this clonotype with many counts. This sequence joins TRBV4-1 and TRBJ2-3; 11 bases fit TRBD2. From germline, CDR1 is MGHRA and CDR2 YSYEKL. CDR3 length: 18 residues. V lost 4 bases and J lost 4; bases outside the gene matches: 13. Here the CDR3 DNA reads TGCGCCAGCAGCCGCGCCGGGACTAGCGGTCTCATGGCAGATACGCAGTATTTT. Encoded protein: CASSRAGTSGLMADTQYF.

The DNA for the CDR3 is TGTGCCAGCTCGGCGTCAGTTAACTATGGCTACACCTTC. It encodes CASSASVNYGYTF. V is TRBV7-8 and J is TRBJ1-2; D unresolved. The germline V gene has CDR1 SGHVS and CDR2 FQNEAQ. Between the trimmed V and J ends, which lost 8 bases and 1 base, there was a span of 11 bases. This CDR3 contains 13 residues.

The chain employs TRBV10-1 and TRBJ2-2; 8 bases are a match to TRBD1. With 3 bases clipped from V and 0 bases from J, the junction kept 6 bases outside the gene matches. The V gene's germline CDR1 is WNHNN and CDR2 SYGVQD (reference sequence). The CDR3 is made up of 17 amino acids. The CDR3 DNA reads TGCGCCAGCAGTGAAACAGGGGGTAGTGCGAACACCGGGGAGCTGTTTTTT. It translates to CASSETGGSANTGELFF.